The rows below give T cell receptor beta chains drawn from one sample of a study of cytomegalovirus exposure and HLA in healthy donors. The method was immunoSEQ multiplex PCR; TCRdb's version includes in-frame clones alone and lacks a portion of them. Of 100,000 to 150,000 clones in the sample, roughly three quarters were seen once. The specimen was PBMCs. The receptor set was obtained from a woman aged 55-75 years in good health and CMV-seronegative. CDR3s include the opening cysteine and the closing phenylalanine or tryptophan. Each record gives: V gene, clone size, D gene, J gene, CDR3 protein, CDR3 DNA. A D gene is named only where the DNA matches it firmly. Clone size is shown for a subset of rows, as once, few, many or a class of expanded clone.

TRBV28	-	TRBD2	TRBJ2-2	CASSSSPLAGNTGELFF	TGTGCCAGCAGTTCCTCCCCTCTAGCGGGGAACACCGGGGAGCTGTTTTTT
TRBV10-1	once	-	TRBJ2-3	CASSGAGGTDTQYF	TGCGCCAGCAGTGGGGCAGGGGGCACAGATACGCAGTATTTT
TRBV30	-	-	TRBJ2-1	CAWRYGRNRNEQFF	TGTGCCTGGAGGTACGGGAGAAATCGGAATGAGCAGTTCTTC
TRBV7-3	-	TRBD1	TRBJ2-1	CASSPRTGYEQFF	TGTGCCAGCAGCCCGCGGACAGGGTATGAGCAGTTCTTC
TRBV7-6	-	TRBD2	TRBJ2-1	CASSSGLAGSSYNEQFF	TGTGCCAGCAGCTCAGGACTAGCGGGGTCCTCCTACAATGAGCAGTTCTTC
TRBV30	once	-	TRBJ1-1	CAWSRGGRNTEAFF	TGTGCCTGGAGTCGGGGGGGACGGAACACTGAAGCTTTCTTT
TRBV7-3	few	TRBD2	TRBJ2-3	CASSLFGPGTSGDADTQYF	TGTGCCAGCAGCTTATTCGGACCTGGGACTAGCGGGGACGCAGATACGCAGTATTTT
TRBV7-9	-	TRBD2	TRBJ2-7	CASSLRGVADEQYF	TGTGCCAGCAGCTTACGGGGGGTCGCGGACGAGCAGTACTTC
TRBV5-6	-	-	TRBJ2-3	CASSLVRGGAVLDTQYF	TGTGCCAGCAGCTTGGTCCGAGGGGGGGCCGTTTTGGATACGCAGTATTTT
TRBV19	-	-	TRBJ2-7	CASSPTGISYEQYF	TGTGCCAGTAGTCCCACGGGTATTTCCTACGAGCAGTACTTC
TRBV6-5	-	TRBD2	TRBJ2-7	CASSYAGTSGGYEQYF	TGTGCCAGCAGTTACGCCGGGACTAGCGGGGGATACGAGCAGTACTTC
TRBV7-3	-	TRBD1	TRBJ1-2	CASRPQGDGYTF	TGTGCCAGTAGGCCACAGGGGGATGGCTACACCTTC
TRBV2	-	TRBD1	TRBJ1-6	CASSDRGRGSPLHF	TGTGCCAGCAGCGACAGGGGAAGAGGGTCACCCCTCCACTTT
TRBV19	-	-	TRBJ1-4	CASSARQIGTNEKLFF	TGTGCCAGTAGTGCCCGACAGATTGGGACTAATGAAAAACTGTTTTTT
TRBV28	-	-	TRBJ1-2	CASRNIYGYTF	TGTGCCAGCAGAAACATTTACGGCTACACCTTC
TRBV5-4	-	TRBD1	TRBJ1-6	CASSPDRGLSPLHF	TGTGCCAGCAGCCCCGACAGGGGGCTCTCACCCCTCCACTTT
TRBV9	-	TRBD2	TRBJ2-7	CASSAGEGSPTYEQYF	TGTGCCAGCAGCGCTGGGGAGGGCTCCCCGACCTACGAGCAGTACTTC
TRBV28	-	-	TRBJ2-1	CASTLGGQHEQFF	TGTGCCAGCACCCTGGGAGGTCAGCATGAGCAGTTCTTC
TRBV10-1	-	TRBD1	TRBJ2-3	CASSRGQAADTQYF	TGCGCCAGCAGCCGGGGACAGGCTGCAGATACGCAGTATTTT
TRBV4-1	-	-	TRBJ1-5	CASSQVLQGRGQPQHF	TGCGCCAGCAGCCAAGTTTTGCAGGGTCGAGGTCAGCCCCAGCATTTT
TRBV30	-	-	TRBJ1-1	CAWSVLVRQFLNTEAFF	TGTGCCTGGAGTGTATTAGTTCGACAATTTTTGAACACTGAAGCTTTCTTT
TRBV13	-	TRBD1	TRBJ2-3	CASSGTGVGTDTQYF	TGTGCCAGCAGCGGGACAGGGGTGGGCACAGATACGCAGTATTTT
TRBV9	-	TRBD2	TRBJ2-7	CASSGGTSGVEQYF	TGTGCCAGCAGCGGCGGGACTAGCGGGGTTGAGCAGTACTTC
TRBV5-4	-	-	TRBJ1-1	CASSPQGTLNTEAFF	TGTGCCAGCAGCCCCCAAGGGACATTAAATACTGAAGCTTTCTTT
TRBV7-2	-	-	TRBJ2-5	CASSYASTETQYF	TGTGCCAGCAGCTATGCTAGTACAGAGACCCAGTACTTC
TRBV7-2	-	TRBD2	TRBJ2-3	CASSWTSGISDTQYF	TGTGCCAGCAGCTGGACTAGCGGGATTTCAGATACGCAGTATTTT
TRBV19	-	-	TRBJ1-6	CASSQGLASPLHF	TGTGCCAGTAGTCAGGGGCTTGCCTCACCCCTCCACTTT
TRBV18	-	TRBD2	TRBJ2-7	CASSPTTSGGGEQYF	TGTGCCAGCTCACCAACGACTAGCGGAGGGGGGGAGCAGTACTTC
TRBV29-1	-	TRBD2	TRBJ2-6	CSVVTGGLEAGANVLTF	TGCAGCGTTGTTACGGGAGGGCTCGAAGCGGGGGCCAACGTCCTGACTTTC
TRBV4-1	-	-	TRBJ2-7	CASSQEPGYGSEQYF	TGCGCCAGCAGCCAAGAACCGGGGTACGGGTCCGAGCAGTACTTC
TRBV11-1	-	-	TRBJ1-5	CASSLRGPNQPQHF	TGTGCCAGCAGCTTAAGGGGTCCAAATCAGCCCCAGCATTTT
TRBV7-6	-	TRBD1	TRBJ2-5	CASSPRTGSQETQYF	TGTGCCAGCAGCCCCCGGACAGGGTCCCAAGAGACCCAGTACTTC
TRBV5-1	few	TRBD1	TRBJ2-7	CASSFRQGYSYEQYF	TGCGCCAGCAGCTTCCGACAGGGGTACTCCTACGAGCAGTACTTC
TRBV9	-	TRBD2	TRBJ2-1	CASSAGVAGKRNEQFF	TGTGCCAGCAGCGCCGGTGTAGCGGGAAAGAGAAATGAGCAGTTCTTC
TRBV6-1	-	TRBD1	TRBJ2-2	CASSGAGGAGELFF	TGTGCCAGCAGCGGAGCAGGGGGAGCCGGGGAGCTGTTTTTT
TRBV15	-	-	TRBJ1-5	CATSGGGRGEKAQHF	TGTGCCACCAGCGGGGGGGGTCGGGGGGAGAAGGCCCAGCATTTT
TRBV28	-	TRBD1	TRBJ1-4	CASSSGGLNEKLFF	TGTGCCAGCAGTTCAGGGGGCCTCAATGAAAAACTGTTTTTT
TRBV10-3	once	-	TRBJ2-7	CATQRAQTSSYEQYF	TGTGCCACCCAGAGGGCACAGACCAGCTCCTACGAGCAGTACTTC
TRBV2	once	TRBD1	TRBJ2-7	CASTQGDPYEQYF	TGTGCCAGCACACAGGGGGACCCCTACGAGCAGTACTTC
TRBV7-3	-	TRBD2	TRBJ2-1	CASSLGGLAGANEQFF	TGTGCCAGCAGCTTAGGGGGACTAGCGGGGGCTAATGAGCAGTTCTTC
TRBV7-2	-	-	TRBJ2-1	CASSRDSSYNEQFF	TGTGCCAGCAGCCGAGATAGCTCCTACAATGAGCAGTTCTTC
TRBV11-2	-	TRBD2	TRBJ2-1	CASSLNGRAGDEQFF	TGTGCCAGCAGCTTGAACGGGAGGGCGGGCGATGAGCAGTTCTTC
TRBV30	once	-	TRBJ1-1	CAWSEGGVRTEAFF	TGTGCCTGGAGTGAAGGAGGGGTTCGGACTGAAGCTTTCTTT
TRBV11-3	-	-	TRBJ2-2	CASSLSAGELFF	TGTGCCAGCAGCTTAAGCGCCGGGGAGCTGTTTTTT